The clone carrying this T cell receptor beta chain was detected only a few times. Germline CDR1 is LNHDA and CDR2 is SQIVND (reference sequence). This CDR3 spans 13 amino acids. The V and J ends lost 6 bases and 5 bases, in that order; junction bases with no gene match: 5. These data are taken from a study of cytomegalovirus exposure and HLA in healthy donors. Looking at the study overall: An early release of data contained tens of millions of unique TCRs, which came from HLA-typed donors.

Primers: 60 Vbeta forward and 13 Jbeta reverse. The repertoire was sequenced with immunoSEQ multiplex PCR; TCRdb's copy has only in-frame clones and lacks some. Of about 130,000 clones detected, over 8% appear once; the ten largest clones hold 5.5%. The source material was PBMCs. The sequence was collected from a man in his forties in good health and CMV-seronegative. The chain is built from TRBV19 and TRBJ2-5; 8 bases are shared with TRBD1. The CDR3 bases are TGTGCCAGTAGCGACAGGGGCGGCGAGACCCAGTACTTC. Protein: CASSDRGGETQYF.